A single sample gave rise to the 8 T cell receptor beta chains below, sequenced in a study of cytomegalovirus exposure and HLA in healthy donors. It was with 60 Vbeta and 13 Jbeta primers that the PCR ran. The protocol was immunoSEQ multiplex PCR, while the TCRdb copy is restricted to in-frame clones and leaves out a portion. The table includes approximately 180,000 clones, about 80% detected once. The source material was PBMCs. The source is a woman between 55 and 75 years old in good health and CMV-seropositive.

The table lists this clone with a few counts. The J gene is TRBJ2-7, the V gene TRBV27, with 7 bases fitting TRBD1. Germline CDR1 reads MNHEY; CDR2 reads SMNVEV (reference sequence). After removal of 8 bases from V and 0 bases from J, the junction contained 7 bases not matched to a gene. CDR3 length equals 14 residues. The CDR3: CASGVRQGSYEQYF. CDR3 DNA sequence: TGTGCCAGCGGGGTACGACAGGGCTCCTACGAGCAGTACTTC.

This clone was observed once. The rearrangement links TRBV7-9 to TRBJ2-1, with 10 nucleotides matching TRBD2. CDR1 is SEHNR, CDR2 FQNEAQ, per germline (reference sequence). J gave up 5 bases and V 5 bases, and 9 bases lay outside the gene matches. The CDR3 sequence is 16 residues long. CDR3 protein: CASSTGLAPLNNEQFF. DNA for the CDR3: TGTGCCAGCAGCACGGGACTAGCGCCCCTTAACAATGAGCAGTTCTTC.

This chain connects TRBV11-1 to TRBJ1-2; TRBD1 might be the D (6 bases). Germline V gene lookup returns CDR1 SGHAT and CDR2 FQDESV (reference sequence). Deletions cut 4 bases from V and 4 bases from J, with 13 bases between. The CDR3 contains 14 residues. CDR3 amino acids: CASSSGQLAYGYTF. The CDR3 coding sequence is TGTGCCAGCAGCTCTGGACAGCTAGCCTATGGCTACACCTTC.

The chain has TRBV18 and TRBJ1-4; no clear D. The CDR3 is 16 amino acids. Germline CDR1 reads KGHSH; CDR2 reads LQKENI. Trimming removed 3 bases at V and 0 bases at J, with 11 bases between. This chain's CDR3 is CASSPYQLATNEKLFF. The DNA for the CDR3 is TGTGCCAGCTCACCTTACCAGCTAGCAACTAATGAAAAACTGTTTTTT.

This sequence joins TRBV18 and TRBJ1-4; no definite D call. The CDR3 has 14 amino acids. Germline CDR1 KGHSH, CDR2 LQKENI. V was clipped by 5 bases and J by 8 bases, with 15 bases between them. CDR3 in amino acids: CASSSKPYGEKLFF. CDR3 DNA sequence: TGTGCCAGCTCATCCAAGCCCTACGGGGAAAAACTGTTTTTT.

The rearrangement joins TRBV28 to TRBJ1-6, with TRBD1 as a possible D gene (5 bases). The CDR3 covers 14 residues. Trimming cost V 11 bases and J 0 bases, with 11 bases left between them. CDR1 and CDR2 (germline): MDHEN, SYDVKM. In DNA form, the CDR3 reads TGTGCCTCTGGGGGGAGCTCCTATAATTCACCCCTCCACTTT. Residues: CASGGSSYNSPLHF.

The genes are TRBV18 and TRBJ2-5; D is uncertain. The CDR3 spans 12 residues. Germline V CDR1 and CDR2: KGHSH, LQKENI. The V gene lost 4 bases and the J gene lost 5 bases, with 8 bases spanning the gap. The DNA for the CDR3 is TGTGCCAGCTCACAATTCGGGGAGACCCAGTACTTC. It is translated as CASSQFGETQYF.

This clone was observed once. The J gene is TRBJ1-5, the V gene TRBV18, with 9 bases fitting TRBD1. V shed 5 bases and J 6 bases; nucleotides not matched to a gene: 14. There are 17 residues in the CDR3. The germline gives CDR1 KGHSH, CDR2 LQKENI. The CDR3 region has the DNA TGTGCCAGCTCAATTACTTCCCCGGGACAGGGAAGTCAGCCCCAGCATTTT. It translates to CASSITSPGQGSQPQHF.